This T cell receptor (beta chain) was captured in a study of T-cell memory formation after mild COVID-19. At the level of the study: The TCR clusters were mostly specific to one donor. Study-wide results and caveats: Those CD4+ clones that contracted were mainly in CM and EM (CD8+ ones in EMRA).

V was pared by 0 bases and J by 4 bases, with 13 bases between. CDR1 DFQATT and CDR2 SNEGSKA come from the germline V gene (reference sequence). This CDR3 contains 15 residues. A few counts support this clonotype. Its antigen remains unidentified. MiXCR, applied by TCRdb to the 5' RACE reads, yields one record per CDR3 protein. Seen here are under 550,000 distinct CDR3 sequences, about a sixth observed once, and the top ten hold 20% to 25%. The sequence derives from a man between 18 and 29 years old who had mild COVID-19 (a few samples of this study predate the infection). Cell type and time point are not known. Material: PBMCs or a T cell subset sorted from them (not recorded which). The rearrangement links TRBV20-1 to TRBJ2-1, with D perhaps matching TRBD1 (5 bases). The CDR3 sequence is CSARDRAGNYNEQFF. The CDR3 bases are TGCAGTGCTAGAGATAGGGCAGGGAATTACAATGAGCAGTTCTTC.